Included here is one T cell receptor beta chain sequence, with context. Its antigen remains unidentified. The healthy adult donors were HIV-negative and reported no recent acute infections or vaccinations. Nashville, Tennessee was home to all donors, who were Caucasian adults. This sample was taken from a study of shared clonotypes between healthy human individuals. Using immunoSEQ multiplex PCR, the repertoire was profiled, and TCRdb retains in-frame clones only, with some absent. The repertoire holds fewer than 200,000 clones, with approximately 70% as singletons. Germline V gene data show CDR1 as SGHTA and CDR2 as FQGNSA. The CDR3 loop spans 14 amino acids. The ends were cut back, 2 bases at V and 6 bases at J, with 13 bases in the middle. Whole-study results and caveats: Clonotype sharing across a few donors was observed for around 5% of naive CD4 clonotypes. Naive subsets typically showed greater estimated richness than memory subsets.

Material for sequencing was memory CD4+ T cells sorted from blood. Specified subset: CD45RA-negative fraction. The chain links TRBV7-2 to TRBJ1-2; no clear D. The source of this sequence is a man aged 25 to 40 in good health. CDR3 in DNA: TGTGCCAGCAGCTTATACAGCCCGTCGGATGGCTACACCTTC. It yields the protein CASSLYSPSDGYTF.